This T cell receptor beta chain was obtained from a study of T cell changes during pregnancy in multiple sclerosis. The repertoire was sequenced with immunoSEQ multiplex PCR; TCRdb's copy has only in-frame clones and lacks some. The sample yields approximately 65,000 clones, approximately 92% seen once. Germline V gene sequence: CDR1 SGDLS, CDR2 YYNGEE. The length of the CDR3 is 14 residues. V shed 4 bases and J 7 bases; nucleotides not matched to a gene: 10. The source material was CD8+ T cells from peripheral blood mononuclear cells, sampled in the third trimester of pregnancy. This sequence was found in a female donor in good health, enrolled as a control in a pregnancy study. The genes are TRBV9 and TRBJ1-1; 7 bases line up with TRBD1. The chain's CDR3 is CASSLDRDMSEAFF. Written as DNA, the CDR3 is TGTGCCAGCAGCCTTGACAGGGATATGAGTGAAGCTTTCTTT. Based on the CDR3 plus reference TRBV9 and TRBJ1-1, the full variable domain is DSGVTQTPKHLITATGQRVTLRCSPRSGDLSVYWYQQSLDQGLQFLIQYYNGEERAKGNILERFSAQQFPDLHSELNLSSLELGDSALYFCASSLDRDMSEAFFGQGTRLTVV.